This paragraph covers one TCR beta chain sequence. No antigen is known for it. From germline, CDR1 is SQVTM and CDR2 ANQGSEA. The CDR3 has 13 residues. Trimming pared 2 bases from V and 4 bases from J, leaving 11 bases between. The sample is drawn from a study of tumor-infiltrating lymphocytes in primary liver carcinoma. Study outcomes and limitations: Blood's top-250-clone fraction was significantly lower than that of tumors (p = 0.039).

RNA isolated from unsorted whole blood supplied the blood RNA, with germline DNA also extracted. A constant-region primer primed TCR beta cDNA synthesis from 500 ng of total RNA. It was through three nested multiplex PCR rounds of slightly modified ARM-PCR that TCR beta libraries arose. Rounds one and two of PCR, each of roughly 10 cycles, were primed with TRBV1-TRBV30 forward primers and a C-beta reverse primer. TCRdb recomputed calls from the multiplex PCR reads with MiXCR, one row per CDR3 protein. The sample contains 300,000 to 400,000 distinct CDR3 sequences, around three fifths of which appear only once.

The receptor was isolated from a man aged 40-55 years with primary liver carcinoma and hepatitis B virus infection. The material sequenced was peripheral blood. The V gene is TRBV29-1, the J gene TRBJ1-2; no clear D. As DNA, the CDR3 is TGCAGCGTTGAATGCGGCCGTATCTATGGCTACACCTTC. Its translation is CSVECGRIYGYTF.